Below are 21 T cell receptor beta chains sequenced from a single sample in a study of T cell responses to AZD1222 COVID-19 vaccine. The method was immunoSEQ multiplex PCR; TCRdb's version includes in-frame clones alone and lacks a portion of them. This repertoire shows approximately 110,000 clones, around 90% found once; its top ten account for roughly 5.3%. This specimen consisted of peripheral blood, obtained on day 0 of AZD1222 vaccination. These receptors all come from an adult in good health.

V usage is TRBV6-5 and J usage is TRBJ2-3; 10 positions match TRBD2. V lost 8 bases, J lost 6 bases, and 11 bases stayed unmatched. The CDR3 runs 15 residues. In germline, CDR1 is MNHEY, CDR2 SVGAGI. CDR3 nucleotide sequence: TGTGCCAGCGGCGGGGGAGCGGGGGGGCTGGATACGCAGTATTTT. This encodes CASGGGAGGLDTQYF.

The chain joins TRBV30 to TRBJ2-1, with no clear D. Trimming took off 3 bases at V and 15 bases at J, with 18 bases between the two ends. Germline CDR1 and CDR2: GTSNPN and SVGIG (reference sequence). CDR3 length equals 12 residues. The CDR3 loop reads CAWSPAGTVTFF. CDR3 DNA: TGTGCCTGGAGCCCGGCCGGAACCGTTACGTTCTTC. Variable domain in full (rest from reference TRBV30 and TRBJ2-1): SQTIHQWPATLVQPVGSPLSLECTVEGTSNPNLYWYRQAAGRGLQLLFYSVGIGQISSEVPQNLSASRPQDRQFILSSKKLLLSDSGFYLCAWSPAGTVTFFGPGTRLTVL.

V and J are TRBV3-1 (or the pseudogene TRBV3-2) and TRBJ2-5; D is possibly TRBD2 (6 bases). Germline V gene lookup returns CDR1 LGHDT and CDR2 YNNKEL (reference sequence). CDR3 size: 11 residues. The V end lost 11 bases, the J end lost 5 bases, and 12 bases lay between the germline ends. CDR3 sequence reads: CAGGSRETQYF. DNA for the CDR3: TGTGCCGGAGGGTCGCGGGAGACCCAGTACTTC.

This chain uses TRBV11-3 with TRBJ2-1; 12 bases line up with TRBD2. Germline V gene data show CDR1 as SGHNT and CDR2 as YENEEA. V shed 6 bases and J 5 bases; nucleotides not matched to a gene: 8. The CDR3 extends over 16 amino acids. Here the CDR3 reads CASSLLAGGLNNEQFF. CDR3 coding DNA: TGTGCCAGCAGTCTACTAGCGGGGGGACTAAACAATGAGCAGTTCTTC.

The chain recombines TRBV18 with TRBJ1-4, with a weak D call TRBD1 (6 bases). The CDR3 spans 16 residues. Germline V gene sequence: CDR1 KGHSH, CDR2 LQKENI. Trimming pared 0 bases from V and 0 bases from J, leaving 8 bases between. DNA for the CDR3: TGTGCCAGCTCACCACCGGGGGGCGCAACTAATGAAAAACTGTTTTTT. Translated: CASSPPGGATNEKLFF.

A single count supports this clone. The rearrangement links TRBV28 to TRBJ2-2; D gene uncertain. Germline CDR1 reads MDHEN; CDR2 reads SYDVKM. Trimming removed 2 bases at V and 7 bases at J, with 2 bases between. The CDR3 runs 11 residues. DNA for the CDR3: TGTGCCAGCAGTTTAGTCGGGGAGCTGTTTTTT. Translating it yields CASSLVGELFF.

The CDR3 nucleotides read TGTGCCAGCAGTTACCCCCAGGGCTTAGGATACGAGCAGTACTTC. The encoded protein is CASSYPQGLGYEQYF. The chain joins TRBV6-2 or TRBV6-3 to TRBJ2-7; maybe TRBD1 (5 bases). The ends were cut back, 2 bases at V and 4 bases at J, with 15 bases in the middle. Germline V gene sequence: CDR1 MNHEY, CDR2 SVGEGT. The CDR3 is made up of 15 amino acids.

The rearrangement links TRBV11-2 to TRBJ1-1, with 7 nucleotides matching TRBD1. CDR3 size: 14 residues. Germline CDR1 and CDR2: SGHAT and FQNNGV. V shed 3 bases, J shed 4 bases, and the junction held 5 bases outside the gene matches. The DNA of the CDR3 is TGTGCCAGCAGCTTCAAGGGACAGCTCACTGAAGCTTTCTTT. The encoded protein is CASSFKGQLTEAFF.

The chain links TRBV28 to TRBJ2-7; TRBD1 matches at 8 bases. Germline trimming cut 6 bases from V and 1 base from J; bases unmatched to any gene: 8. CDR1 and CDR2 from the germline V gene are MDHEN and SYDVKM. The CDR3 is made up of 15 amino acids. CDR3 nucleotide sequence: TGTGCCAGCAGGGAAACAGGGGGAAAATCCTACGAGCAGTACTTC. Protein sequence: CASRETGGKSYEQYF.

The V call is TRBV7-9, the J call TRBJ2-7, with D possibly being TRBD1 (5 bases). This CDR3 region has 11 residues. Trimming removed 4 bases at V and 7 bases at J, with 8 bases between. Germline loops: CDR1 SEHNR, CDR2 FQNEAQ (reference sequence). CDR3 sequence: CASSSTAEQYF. Written as DNA, the CDR3 is TGTGCCAGCAGCTCGACAGCTGAGCAGTACTTC.

The chain carries TRBV7-2 and TRBJ1-2; no clear D gene. Between the trimmed V and J ends, which lost 1 base and 8 bases, there was a span of 14 bases. Germline V lookup: CDR1 SGHTA, CDR2 FQGNSA. The CDR3 sequence is 14 residues long. The CDR3 DNA reads TGTGCCAGCAGCTTAGGCAACGATTTTGGAGGCTACACCTTC. Encoded protein: CASSLGNDFGGYTF.

The V gene is TRBV18, the J gene TRBJ2-3; D is ambiguous. Per germline, CDR1 KGHSH and CDR2 LQKENI. V was clipped by 5 bases and J by 7 bases, with 19 bases between them. The CDR3 covers 15 residues. CDR3 nucleotides: TGTGCCAGCTCAACGAAGGGTTCGTTTTTAAATACGCAGTATTTT. It yields the protein CASSTKGSFLNTQYF.

V usage is TRBV24-1 and J usage is TRBJ2-1; D is possibly TRBD1 (6 bases). The V end was cut by 4 bases, the J end by 13 bases, with 19 bases between. There are 14 residues in the CDR3. Per germline, CDR1 KGHDR and CDR2 SFDVKD. The CDR3 DNA reads as TGTGCCACCAGTGACCGCAGGGGTTACGTTTCCCAGTTCTTC. Translation: CATSDRRGYVSQFF.

This clone was seen ten or more times. The chain couples TRBV18 to TRBJ2-2; D possibly corresponds to TRBD2 (6 bases). The germline CDR1 and CDR2 sequences are KGHSH and LQKENI. With 3 bases removed from V and 4 bases from J, the gap between germline ends came to 15 bases. The CDR3 is 16 amino acids. CDR3 region: CASSPEGRASTGELFF. CDR3 coding DNA: TGTGCCAGCTCACCGGAGGGACGGGCGAGCACCGGGGAGCTGTTTTTT.

This chain joins TRBV14 and TRBJ1-6; the match to TRBD1 covers 9 bases. Per germline, CDR1 SGHDN and CDR2 FVKESK. Unmatched junction bases numbered 2, after V lost 3 bases and J lost 2 bases. This CDR3 region has 16 residues. CDR3 in amino acids: CASSQDRGTYNSPLHF. CDR3 bases: TGTGCCAGCAGCCAGGACAGGGGTACCTATAATTCACCCCTCCACTTT.

The chain carries TRBV23-1 and TRBJ2-7; 7 bases agree with TRBD2. TRBV23-1 falls under the ORF class, with uncertain function. The length of the CDR3 is 12 residues. The J segment lost 6 bases and the V segment lost 7 bases, leaving 6 bases of the junction unmatched. The CDR3 bases are TGCGCCAGCACCCTCCGGGGGGTCGAGCAGTACTTC. This gives the protein CASTLRGVEQYF.

The chain couples TRBV2 to TRBJ1-1; 7 bases are shared with TRBD1. V was clipped by 4 bases and J by 4 bases; unmatched bases: 6. Germline V gives CDR1 SNHLY, CDR2 FYNNEI. The CDR3 has 14 amino acids. For the CDR3, the DNA is TGTGCCAGCAGTGTAAGGGCAGGGGGCACTGAAGCTTTCTTT. Translation gives CASSVRAGGTEAFF. The entire variable domain, with the rest obtained from reference TRBV2 and TRBJ1-1, is as follows: EPEVTQTPSHQVTQMGQEVILRCVPISNHLYFYWYRQILGQKVEFLVSFYNNEISEKSEIFDDQFSVERPDGSNFTLKIRSTKLEDSAMYFCASSVRAGGTEAFFGQGTRLTVV.

DNA of the CDR3: TGCGCCAGCAGCTTGCCTTCAAGCCTGAACACTGAAGCTTTCTTT. Its translation is CASSLPSSLNTEAFF. J is TRBJ1-1 and V is TRBV5-1; no definite D call. Germline V gene data show CDR1 as SGHRS and CDR2 as YFSETQ. This CDR3 has 15 amino acids. V lost 1 base and J 0 bases, leaving 10 bases between the germline ends.

This chain joins TRBV5-1 and TRBJ1-6, with 10 bases matching TRBD1. The CDR3 is 16 residues long. The germline V gene has CDR1 SGHRS and CDR2 YFSETQ. J was trimmed by 5 bases and V by 5 bases; bases with no gene match: 7. CDR3 protein: CASSPLGQGNNSPLHF. The CDR3 DNA reads TGCGCCAGCAGTCCATTGGGACAGGGGAATAATTCACCCCTCCACTTT.

This clone was seen once. The chain links TRBV18 to TRBJ2-1; D is possibly TRBD2 (6 bases). Germline V gene data show CDR1 as KGHSH and CDR2 as LQKENI. The CDR3 has 13 residues. V gave up 2 bases and J gave up 10 bases, with 12 bases separating them. CDR3 DNA sequence: TGTGCCAGCTCACCAGCGACGGGAGTCGAGCAGTTCTTC. This encodes CASSPATGVEQFF.

The genes are TRBV6-2 or TRBV6-3 and TRBJ2-5, with D possibly being TRBD1 or TRBD2 (6 bases each). This CDR3 has 15 residues. CDR1 is MNHEY, CDR2 SVGEGT, per germline. Trimming removed 1 base at V and 4 bases at J, with 13 bases between. CDR3 residues: CASSYYREVGETQYF. Here the CDR3 DNA reads TGTGCCAGCAGTTACTACAGGGAGGTCGGAGAGACCCAGTACTTC.